The rows below give T cell receptor beta chains drawn from one sample of a study of blood T cell repertoires in COVID-19. Libraries were prepared by immunoSEQ multiplex PCR; TCRdb keeps only in-frame clonotypes and omits some of them. The top ten hold approximately 8.7% of the sample, which has some 170,000 clones, about 81% seen once. Sequencing input: peripheral blood. These receptor sequences come from a woman in her seventies with acute or convalescent COVID-19. The CDR3 runs from the conserved cysteine through the conserved F or W. Fields, in order: CDR3 length, J gene, V gene, D gene, clone size, CDR3 protein, CDR3 DNA. A D gene is named only where the DNA matches it firmly. For some rows the clone size is stated as once, few or many, or as a class when expanded; others skip it.

>15|TRBJ2-5|TRBV5-1|.|once
CASSLAGGSGETQYF
TGCGCCAGCAGCTTGGCAGGGGGGTCTGGTGAGACCCAGTACTTC
>15|TRBJ2-2|TRBV19|.|once
CASSITPSKAGELFF
TGTGCCAGTAGTATAACCCCTAGTAAGGCCGGGGAGCTGTTTTTT
>14|TRBJ2-7|TRBV28|.|few
CASSPLDRTYEQYF
TGTGCCAGCAGTCCTTTAGACAGAACCTACGAGCAGTACTTC
>14|TRBJ1-5|TRBV30|TRBD1|.
CAWSTGTGEQPQHF
TGTGCCTGGAGTACCGGGACAGGAGAACAGCCCCAGCATTTT
>14|TRBJ1-2|TRBV6-6|.|.
CASSFPGREVRYTF
TGTGCCAGCAGTTTCCCGGGAAGGGAGGTTCGCTACACCTTC
>13|TRBJ1-5|TRBV6-5|.|.
CATGRESNQPQHF
TGTGCCACCGGGAGGGAAAGCAATCAGCCCCAGCATTTT
>14|TRBJ2-7|TRBV5-4|TRBD2|once
CASTAGGELGEQYF
TGTGCCAGCACCGCGGGGGGGGAATTGGGCGAGCAGTACTTC
>16|TRBJ2-2|TRBV5-1|.|.
CASSLYMTASFGELFF
TGCGCCAGCAGCTTGTACATGACAGCTTCGTTCGGGGAGCTGTTTTTT
>19|TRBJ1-4|TRBV3-1/TRBV3-2|TRBD1|.
CASSQDRRDRGQLGEKLFF
TGTGCCAGCAGCCAAGATCGACGCGACAGGGGGCAGTTAGGTGAAAAACTGTTTTTT
>14|TRBJ2-1|TRBV5-1|.|.
CASSGALSNNEQFF
TGCGCCAGCAGCGGGGCCTTATCCAACAATGAGCAGTTCTTC
>15|TRBJ2-3|TRBV27|TRBD2|.
CASSFRGGGTDTQYF
TGTGCCAGCAGTTTCCGCGGGGGGGGCACAGATACGCAGTATTTT
>16|TRBJ1-2|TRBV25-1|.|.
CASSELGQTANYGYTF
TGTGCCAGCAGTGAACTCGGACAGACAGCTAACTATGGCTACACCTTC
>16|TRBJ1-5|TRBV6-6|TRBD1|.
CASSYSGQGAGQPQHF
TGTGCCAGCAGTTACTCCGGACAGGGGGCCGGTCAGCCCCAGCATTTT
>15|TRBJ2-1|TRBV7-3|TRBD2|.
CASSLLAGEYNEQFF
TGTGCCAGCAGCTTACTAGCGGGGGAGTACAATGAGCAGTTCTTC
>14|TRBJ1-2|TRBV28|.|.
CASRVPVPGYGYTF
TGTGCCAGCAGGGTCCCAGTGCCAGGATATGGCTACACCTTC
>15|TRBJ1-2|TRBV6-6|.|.
CASSIPIITNYGYTF
TGTGCCAGCAGTATACCTATCATCACTAACTATGGCTACACCTTC
>13|TRBJ1-2|TRBV30|.|.
CAWNEGENYGYTF
TGTGCCTGGAACGAGGGGGAAAACTATGGCTACACCTTC
>12|TRBJ1-6|TRBV28|.|.
CASSLSAGPLHF
TGTGCCAGCAGTTTAAGCGCGGGACCCCTCCACTTT
>15|TRBJ1-4|TRBV3-1/TRBV3-2|TRBD1|few
CASSEVGQGAEKLFF
TGTGCCAGCAGCGAGGTGGGACAGGGGGCCGAAAAACTGTTTTTT
>16|TRBJ2-7|TRBV6-6|.|.
CASSYPVALNLYEQYF
TGTGCCAGCAGTTACCCCGTCGCTCTAAACCTATACGAGCAGTACTTC
>14|TRBJ1-1|TRBV6-6|TRBD1|.
CASTVTGANTEAFF
TGTGCCAGCACTGTGACAGGGGCGAACACTGAAGCTTTCTTT
>16|TRBJ2-5|TRBV7-2|TRBD2|once
CASSPGLAGVGETQYF
TGTGCCAGCAGCCCCGGACTAGCGGGGGTTGGTGAGACCCAGTACTTC
>14|TRBJ2-1|TRBV3-1/TRBV3-2|TRBD1|.
CASSQRGQGDEQFF
TGTGCCAGCAGCCAAAGGGGACAGGGGGATGAGCAGTTCTTC
>16|TRBJ1-2|TRBV29-1|TRBD1|.
CSVEVVPGQGFWGYTF
TGCAGCGTTGAGGTGGTACCGGGACAGGGTTTCTGGGGCTACACCTTC
>13|TRBJ2-1|TRBV27|TRBD2|.
CASKRVAGFEQFF
TGTGCCAGCAAACGCGTAGCGGGGTTTGAGCAGTTCTTC
>16|TRBJ2-2|TRBV7-9|.|once
CASSLALTVNTGELFF
TGTGCCAGCAGCTTAGCCTTGACTGTAAACACCGGGGAGCTGTTTTTT
>17|TRBJ2-7|TRBV18|.|.
CASSPPNLAFGPYEQYF
TGTGCCAGCTCACCACCGAATCTAGCGTTCGGTCCTTACGAGCAGTACTTC
>16|TRBJ2-1|TRBV19|TRBD2|.
CASRRWAGEGDNEQFF
TGTGCCAGTAGGAGATGGGCGGGAGAGGGTGACAATGAGCAGTTCTTC
>15|TRBJ2-5|TRBV10-3|.|.
CAISEYRARQETQYF
TGTGCCATCAGTGAGTACAGGGCGCGACAAGAGACCCAGTACTTC
>17|TRBJ1-6|TRBV7-2|.|once
CASSPGRAIRNNSPLHF
TGTGCCAGCAGCCCAGGGCGAGCTATCCGAAATAATTCACCCCTCCACTTT
>13|TRBJ1-5|TRBV6-4|.|.
CASTSNLNQPQHF
TGTGCCAGCACCAGTAACCTCAATCAGCCCCAGCATTTT
>15|TRBJ1-4|TRBV9|.|.
CASSVGTATNEKLFF
TGTGCCAGCAGCGTAGGGACAGCCACTAATGAAAAACTGTTTTTT
>13|TRBJ1-5|TRBV28|TRBD1|.
CASRGQGNQPQHF
TGTGCCAGTAGAGGACAGGGCAATCAGCCCCAGCATTTT
>11|TRBJ1-2|TRBV20-1|.|.
CSHSGDYGYTF
TGTAGCCATTCGGGGGACTATGGCTACACCTTC
>16|TRBJ1-1|TRBV5-1|.|.
CASSLDLNRAETEAFF
TGCGCCAGCAGCTTGGATTTGAACAGGGCGGAGACTGAAGCTTTCTTT
>12|TRBJ1-5|TRBV19|.|.
CASSMANQPQHF
TGTGCCAGTAGTATGGCCAATCAGCCCCAGCATTTT
>17|TRBJ2-1|TRBV10-3|.|.
CAISDQTALPRKDEQFF
TGTGCCATCAGTGATCAAACGGCACTCCCCAGGAAGGATGAGCAGTTCTTC
>14|TRBJ1-4|TRBV30|.|.
CAWSNGGSNEKLFF
TGTGCCTGGAGTAACGGCGGCTCTAATGAAAAACTGTTTTTT
>12|TRBJ1-2|TRBV6-5|.|few
CASSRQDYGYTF
TGTGCCAGCAGTCGGCAGGACTATGGCTACACCTTC
>15|TRBJ2-1|TRBV6-2/TRBV6-3|TRBD2|.
CASSPTGTSPNEQFF
TGTGCCAGCAGTCCCACCGGGACTAGCCCCAATGAGCAGTTCTTC
>12|TRBJ2-5|TRBV29-1|.|once
CSVRDSQETQYF
TGCAGCGTCAGGGACTCCCAAGAGACCCAGTACTTC
>16|TRBJ2-7|TRBV20-1|TRBD2|.
CSASKLAGGQDLEQYF
TGCAGTGCTAGTAAGCTAGCGGGGGGGCAGGATCTCGAGCAGTACTTC
>11|TRBJ2-7|TRBV20-1|.|.
CSAQASYEQYF
TGCAGTGCCCAAGCTTCCTACGAGCAGTACTTC
>14|TRBJ1-2|TRBV28|TRBD1|.
CASRGTGSFYGYTF
TGTGCCAGCAGAGGGACAGGGTCATTCTATGGCTACACCTTC
>13|TRBJ1-1|TRBV6-2/TRBV6-3|.|.
CASSYGGWREAFF
TGTGCCAGCAGTTACGGGGGCTGGCGGGAAGCTTTCTTT
>19|TRBJ1-6|TRBV7-2|TRBD1|.
CASSADRGDYSSYNSPLHF
TGTGCCAGCAGCGCGGACAGGGGGGACTACAGCTCCTATAATTCACCCCTCCACTTT
>12|TRBJ1-1|TRBV18|.|.
CASSMEVTEAFF
TGTGCCAGCTCAATGGAGGTGACTGAAGCTTTCTTT